This T cell receptor beta chain comes out of a study of blood T cell repertoires in COVID-19 (dated by TCRdb to 2020 to 2021). General notes on the study: Collaborator samples came from the United States, Italy and Spain and covered acute and convalescent phases of COVID-19. The prospective study material was composed of cDNA or gDNA derived from T cells, B-cell-depleted T cells, or PBMCs. Subjects who had been exposed to COVID-19, were actively infected with it, or had recovered from it provided the deeply sampled blood TCRbeta repertoires that made up the dataset. A freely available public database, intended as a resource for researchers studying the immune response to SARS-CoV-2, is where the repertoires were released. The samples were drawn from two sources: the first 160 participants of the ongoing ImmuneRACE study, and 1,200 or so subjects contributed by 6 global collaborators. The sample metadata nearly always contained a de-identified subject ID, COVID-19 status, age in years and sex. HLA class I and class II types, where available, came from metadata supplied by the sample provider rather than from assay-based typing. Beyond this particular receptor, the publication reports: The quantity of clinical and demographic metadata differed by source and by participant and was supplied without curation.

This clone has only a few counts. It lacks a known antigen. Base qualities are missing; no much larger clone stands one base away. The CDR3 starts with the cysteine, ends with the phenylalanine, and has 14 residues. Only the CDR3 portion is preserved as DNA: 42 bases, with reading frame beginning at the first base. The V end loses 3 bases and the J end loses 3 bases, and a stretch of 12 bases separates them. In the germline V gene (reference sequence), CDR1 corresponds to LNHDA and CDR2 to SQIVND. Collaborating institutions collected whole blood in K2EDTA tubes following their own protocols. For TCRbeta analysis, collaborators shipped samples as frozen whole blood, isolated PBMCs, or DNA extracted from either of those sample types. TCRbeta CDR3 regions were amplified from genomic DNA by means of the immunoSEQ Assay, a bias-controlled multiplex PCR. Per the authors' processing: The number of nucleated cells in each sample was estimated from the amplification of reference gene primers within the assay. Sequence reads were collapsed and filtered to measure the absolute abundance of every unique TCRbeta CDR3 rearrangement. For each sample, productive Simpson clonality was calculated as the square root of Simpson's diversity index over productive rearrangements. This immuneACCESS table, as held by TCRdb, lists in-frame sequences with V and J called but not all clones. Of the missing ones, under half trace to an unresolved V gene in checked studies; the others have no known cause. V, J and clone size derive from that table, while D and trimming were established from the DNA sequence. Here the sample has about 46,000 clones; approximately 89% occur a single time. Of the sample, roughly 7.4% is held by the ten largest clones.

This sequence was found in a man aged 45-65 years with acute or convalescent COVID-19. The sequence is built from TRBV19 and TRBJ2-7; 5 matching bases give a weak D call of TRBD2. Sequenced: peripheral blood. In nucleotides, the sequence is TGTGCCAGTAGTATGGCGGGTTTAATCTACGAGCAGTACTTC. Its protein reads: CASSMAGLIYEQYF.